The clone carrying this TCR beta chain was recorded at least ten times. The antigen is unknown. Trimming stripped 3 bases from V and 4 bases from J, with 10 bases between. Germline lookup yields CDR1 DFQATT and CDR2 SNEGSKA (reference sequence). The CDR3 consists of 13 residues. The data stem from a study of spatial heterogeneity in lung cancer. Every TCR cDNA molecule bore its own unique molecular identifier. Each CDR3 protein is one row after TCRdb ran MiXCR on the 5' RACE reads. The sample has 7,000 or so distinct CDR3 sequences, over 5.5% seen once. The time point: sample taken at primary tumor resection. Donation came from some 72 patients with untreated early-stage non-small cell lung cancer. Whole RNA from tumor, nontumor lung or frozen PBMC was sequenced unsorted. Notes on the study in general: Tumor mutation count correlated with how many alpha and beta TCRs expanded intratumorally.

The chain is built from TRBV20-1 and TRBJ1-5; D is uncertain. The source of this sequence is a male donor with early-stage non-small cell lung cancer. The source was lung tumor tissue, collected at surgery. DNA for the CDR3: TGCAGTGCTAGGTCGCAGAGGAATCAGCCCCAGCATTTT. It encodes CSARSQRNQPQHF.